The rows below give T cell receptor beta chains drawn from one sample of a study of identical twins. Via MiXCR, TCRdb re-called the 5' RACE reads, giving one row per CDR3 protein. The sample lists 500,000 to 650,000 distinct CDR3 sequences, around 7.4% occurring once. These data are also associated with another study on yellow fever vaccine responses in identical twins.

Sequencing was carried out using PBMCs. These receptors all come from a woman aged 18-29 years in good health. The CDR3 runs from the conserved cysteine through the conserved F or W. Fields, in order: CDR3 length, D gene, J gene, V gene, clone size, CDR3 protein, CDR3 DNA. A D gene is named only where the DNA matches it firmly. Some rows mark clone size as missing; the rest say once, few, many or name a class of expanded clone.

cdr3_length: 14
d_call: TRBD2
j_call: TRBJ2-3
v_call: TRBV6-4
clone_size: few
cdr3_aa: CASSDAGGTDTQYF
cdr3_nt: TGTGCCAGCAGTGACGCGGGGGGCACAGATACGCAGTATTTT

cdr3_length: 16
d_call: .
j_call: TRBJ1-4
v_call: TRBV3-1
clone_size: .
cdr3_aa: CASSPVAGQGLEKLFF
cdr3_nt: TGTGCCAGCAGCCCGGTCGCGGGGCAGGGTCTCGAAAAACTGTTTTTT

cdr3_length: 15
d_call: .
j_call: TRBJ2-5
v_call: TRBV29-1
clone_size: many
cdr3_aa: CSVEVFGGMTETQYF
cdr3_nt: TGCAGCGTTGAGGTGTTTGGGGGAATGACGGAGACCCAGTACTTC

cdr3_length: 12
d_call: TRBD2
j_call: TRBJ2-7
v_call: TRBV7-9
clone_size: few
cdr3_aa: CASSSKAGEQYF
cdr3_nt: TGTGCCAGCAGCTCGAAAGCGGGGGAGCAGTACTTC

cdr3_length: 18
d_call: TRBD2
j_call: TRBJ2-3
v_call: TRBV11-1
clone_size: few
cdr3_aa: CASRPTSGRTPSTDTQYF
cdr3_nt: TGTGCCAGCAGACCGACTAGCGGGAGGACCCCTAGCACAGATACGCAGTATTTT

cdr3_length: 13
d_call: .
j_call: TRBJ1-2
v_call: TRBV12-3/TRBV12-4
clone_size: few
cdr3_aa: CASSPRVGYGYTF
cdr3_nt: TGTGCCAGCAGCCCCCGGGTAGGATATGGCTACACCTTC

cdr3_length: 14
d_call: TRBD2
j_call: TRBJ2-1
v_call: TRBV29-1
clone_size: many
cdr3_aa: CSVRPGLDYNEQFF
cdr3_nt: TGCAGCGTCCGACCGGGACTAGACTACAATGAGCAGTTCTTC

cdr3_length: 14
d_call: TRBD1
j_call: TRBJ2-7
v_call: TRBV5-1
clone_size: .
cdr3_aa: CASSPLTGNDEQYF
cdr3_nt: TGCGCCAGCAGCCCTCTGACAGGGAACGACGAGCAGTACTTC

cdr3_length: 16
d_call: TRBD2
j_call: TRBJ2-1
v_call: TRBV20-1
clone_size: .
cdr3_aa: CSAPNWGTSGRNEQFF
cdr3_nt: TGCAGTGCCCCAAATTGGGGAACTAGCGGGCGCAATGAGCAGTTCTTC

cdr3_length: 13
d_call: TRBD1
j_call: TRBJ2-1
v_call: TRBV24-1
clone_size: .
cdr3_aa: CATSDSGGGEQFF
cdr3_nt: TGTGCCACCAGTGATTCAGGGGGCGGGGAGCAGTTCTTC